Below are 5 T cell receptor beta chains sequenced from a single sample in a study of spatial heterogeneity in lung cancer (dated 2019 in TCRdb). The sample's time point label is to be understood as: sample taken at primary tumor resection. Without any cell sorting, TCR sequencing was performed on whole RNA extracted either from tumor and nontumor lung tissue or from cryopreserved PBMC samples. Library preparation employed 5' RACE. The sequencing machine was a NextSeq 500. TCRdb trimmed the raw reads at Q25, called clones with MiXCR and kept productive beta chains. Every distinct CDR3 protein forms one entry, paired with its most common genes and DNA. The sample yields roughly 48,000 distinct CDR3 sequences; less than 5.5% were counted once. The ten largest clonotypes hold around 10% of the sample. The starting material was PBMCs, obtained at surgery. The receptors originated from a male donor with early-stage non-small cell lung cancer.

This clonotype came up many times. The chain links TRBV7-2 to TRBJ2-1, with 9 bases aligning to TRBD2. The ends lost 7 bases at V and 5 bases at J; junction bases unmatched: 9. CDR1 and CDR2 (germline): SGHTA, FQGNSA. There are 15 residues in the CDR3. The CDR3 nucleotides read TGTGCCAGCACCTCAGCGGGAGGAGTGAACAATGAGCAGTTCTTC. Translated: CASTSAGGVNNEQFF. Variable domain in full (rest from reference TRBV7-2 and TRBJ2-1): GAGVSQSPSNKVTEKGKDVELRCDPISGHTALYWYRQSLGQGLEFLIYFQGNSAPDKSGLPSDRFSAERTGGSVSTLTIQRTQQEDSAVYLCASTSAGGVNNEQFFGPGTRLTVL.

In the case of this clonotype: A much larger clone is a single base away; this may be a read error. Lacking the conserved final phenylalanine or tryptophan, this CDR3 likely reflects a read error. The rearrangement links TRBV20-1 to TRBJ1-1; D is possibly TRBD1 (5 bases). The CDR3 contains 15 residues. Germline values: CDR1 DFQATT, CDR2 SNEGSKA (reference sequence). The V and J ends lost 0 bases and 7 bases respectively, with 18 bases between them. The CDR3 nucleotides read TGCAGTGCTAGAGATCATAGAGGGGATGGGGATGAAGCTTTCTTA. This codes for CSARDHRGDGDEAFL.

This clonotype occurred many times. J is TRBJ1-6 and V is TRBV12-3 or TRBV12-4; D call uncertain. Trimming shortened V by 3 bases and J by 10 bases, and 16 bases separated the two germline ends. The CDR3 has 15 residues. CDR3 DNA: TGTGCCAGCAGTTTCGGCTTCCCGGCGAGCTCACCCCTCCACTTT. It yields the protein CASSFGFPASSPLHF.

This sequence joins TRBV12-3 or TRBV12-4 and TRBJ2-1, with 10 bases that match TRBD2. The CDR3 has 16 amino acids. The trim removed 5 bases at V and 5 bases at J, leaving 9 bases unmatched. The DNA for the CDR3 is TGTGCCAGCAGTCCAGGAGCGGGAGGGACCCACAATGAGCAGTTCTTC. It is translated as CASSPGAGGTHNEQFF.

In its sample, this clonotype was seen many times. The V call is TRBV28, the J call TRBJ1-5; D is ambiguous. Germline values: CDR1 MDHEN, CDR2 SYDVKM. Trimming stripped 3 bases from V and 0 bases from J, with 9 bases between. This CDR3 has 15 residues. CDR3 in amino acids: CASSLGQISNQPQHF. CDR3 nucleotide sequence: TGTGCCAGCAGTTTGGGTCAGATTAGCAATCAGCCCCAGCATTTT.